This record concerns one TCR beta chain sequence. Its antigen is unknown. Clones were read by immunoSEQ multiplex PCR, and TCRdb kept only the in-frame ones, dropping some. The sample records under 110,000 clones, 80% to 90% being singletons. The entry originates in a study of PD-1 blockade in classical Hodgkin lymphoma. No patient escaped relapse after autologous stem cell transplantation, and brentuximab vedotin exposure varied. Germline values: CDR1 LGHNA, CDR2 YNFKEQ. This CDR3 is built from 16 residues. J lost 1 base, V lost 4 bases, and 9 bases had no gene match. Overall study findings and caveats: The study found complete responders had baseline diversity similar to newly diagnosed patients. There was a significant rise in CD4+ TCR diversity by C4D1, with no such rise for CD8+.

The sample was peripheral blood mononuclear cells (PBMCs), taken before the second cycle of nivolumab. The chain carries TRBV4-2 and TRBJ1-2, with 7 positions matching TRBD1. This TCR was recovered from a human donor with classical Hodgkin lymphoma. The CDR3 loop is CASSRSTGTDNYGYTF. The DNA for the CDR3 is TGTGCCAGCAGCCGATCGACAGGGACCGATAACTATGGCTACACCTTC.